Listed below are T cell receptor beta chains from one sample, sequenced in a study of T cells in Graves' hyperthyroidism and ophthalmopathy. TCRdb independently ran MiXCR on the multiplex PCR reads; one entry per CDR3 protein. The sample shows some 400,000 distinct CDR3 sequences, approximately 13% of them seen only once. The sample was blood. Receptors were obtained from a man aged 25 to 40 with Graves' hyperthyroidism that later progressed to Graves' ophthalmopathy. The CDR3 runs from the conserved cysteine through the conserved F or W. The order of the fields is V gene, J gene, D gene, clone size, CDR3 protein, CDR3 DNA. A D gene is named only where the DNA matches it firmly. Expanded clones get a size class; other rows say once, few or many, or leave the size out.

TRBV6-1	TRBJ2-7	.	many	CASSPDTQFYEQYF	TGTGCCAGCAGCCCGGACACCCAATTCTACGAGCAGTACTTC
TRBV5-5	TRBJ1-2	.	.	CASRGLGGGFGYTF	TGTGCCAGCAGGGGACTCGGTGGGGGCTTTGGCTACACCTTC
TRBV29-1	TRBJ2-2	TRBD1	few	CSVTTAGTANTGELFF	TGCAGCGTTACTACCGCCGGGACAGCGAACACCGGGGAGCTGTTTTTT
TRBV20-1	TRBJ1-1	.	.	CSARTTGLNTEAFF	TGCAGTGCTAGGACGACAGGCCTGAACACTGAAGCTTTCTTT
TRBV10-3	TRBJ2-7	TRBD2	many	CAISESGTTYEQYF	TGTGCCATCAGTGAGTCGGGGACTACCTACGAGCAGTACTTC
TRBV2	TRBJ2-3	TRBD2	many	CASRWFLAGSTDTQYF	TGTGCCAGCAGGTGGTTTCTAGCGGGCAGCACAGATACGCAGTATTTT
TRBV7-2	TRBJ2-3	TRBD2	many	CASSPAERGATDTQYF	TGTGCCAGCAGCCCAGCGGAGCGGGGGGCGACAGATACGCAGTATTTT
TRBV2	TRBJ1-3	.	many	CARGPSSGNTIYF	TGTGCCAGAGGACCGAGCTCTGGAAACACCATATATTTT
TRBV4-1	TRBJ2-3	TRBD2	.	CASSQDNSGGTDTQYF	TGCGCCAGCAGCCAAGATAACAGCGGGGGTACAGATACGCAGTATTTT
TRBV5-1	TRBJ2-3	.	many	CASSLAGLGDTQYF	TGCGCCAGCAGCTTGGCTGGGTTGGGAGATACGCAGTATTTT
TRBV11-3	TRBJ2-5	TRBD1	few	CASSLGPGTGIGETQYF	TGTGCCAGCAGCTTGGGTCCCGGGACAGGGATCGGGGAGACCCAGTACTTC
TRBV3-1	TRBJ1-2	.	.	CASSQAGREDYGYTF	TGTGCCAGCAGCCAAGCTGGCAGGGAGGACTATGGCTACACCTTC
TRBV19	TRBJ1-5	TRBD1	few	CASSARGRKSNQPQHF	TGTGCCAGTAGTGCTAGGGGGCGGAAGAGCAATCAGCCCCAGCATTTT
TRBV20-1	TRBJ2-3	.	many	CSARDRAGLTHTQYF	TGCAGTGCTAGAGATCGGGCAGGGCTCACACATACGCAGTATTTT
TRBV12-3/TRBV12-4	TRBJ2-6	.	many	CASSLPGSGANVLTF	TGTGCCAGCAGTTTACCAGGGTCTGGGGCCAACGTCCTGACTTTC
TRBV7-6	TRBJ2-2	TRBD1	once	CASSLSWQGVGTGELFF	TGTGCCAGCAGCTTATCGTGGCAGGGGGTCGGCACCGGGGAGCTGTTTTTT
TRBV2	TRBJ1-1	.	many	CAGRDGNTEAFF	TGTGCCGGTCGGGACGGGAACACTGAAGCTTTCTTT
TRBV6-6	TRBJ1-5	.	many	CASSYSPPKGQPQHF	TGTGCCAGCAGTTACTCACCCCCCAAGGGTCAGCCCCAGCATTTT
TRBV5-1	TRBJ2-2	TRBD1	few	CASSLASGGYNTGELFF	TGCGCCAGCAGCTTGGCCTCAGGGGGCTATAACACCGGGGAGCTGTTTTTT
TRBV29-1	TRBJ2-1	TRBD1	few	CSVAEQGFSYNEQFF	TGCAGCGTGGCGGAACAGGGGTTCTCCTACAATGAGCAGTTCTTC
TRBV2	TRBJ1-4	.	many	CASNFQGLGEKLFF	TGTGCCAGCAACTTTCAGGGATTAGGGGAAAAACTGTTTTTT
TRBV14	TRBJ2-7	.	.	CASSHSEAGSYEQYF	TGTGCCAGCAGCCACAGTGAGGCAGGCTCCTACGAGCAGTACTTC
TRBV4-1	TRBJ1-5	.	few	CASSQDNLANQPQHF	TGCGCCAGCAGCCAAGATAATTTGGCCAATCAGCCCCAGCATTTT
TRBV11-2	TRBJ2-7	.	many	CASSLDRTGEQYF	TGTGCCAGCAGCTTAGATCGTACAGGCGAGCAGTACTTC
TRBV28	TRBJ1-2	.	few	CASSLGGKSYGYTF	TGTGCCAGCAGTTTGGGTGGTAAAAGCTATGGCTACACCTTC
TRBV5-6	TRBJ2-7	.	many	CASSLSSADEQYF	TGTGCCAGCAGCTTGTCCTCCGCCGACGAGCAGTACTTC
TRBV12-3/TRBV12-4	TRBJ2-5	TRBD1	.	CASSLGWTGRRETQYF	TGTGCCAGCAGTTTAGGGTGGACAGGGCGGCGAGAGACCCAGTACTTC
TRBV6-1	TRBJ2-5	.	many	CASSQQVRAQYF	TGTGCCAGCAGTCAACAGGTCCGGGCCCAGTACTTC
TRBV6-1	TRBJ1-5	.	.	CASSGQHSNQPQHF	TGTGCCAGCAGTGGACAGCATAGCAATCAGCCCCAGCATTTT
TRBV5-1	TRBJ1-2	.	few	CASSLATAIYGYTF	TGCGCCAGCAGCTTAGCAACAGCCATCTATGGCTACACCTTC
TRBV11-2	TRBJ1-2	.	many	CASSGSRKGQGYGYTF	TGTGCCAGCAGTGGATCCAGGAAGGGGCAGGGCTATGGCTACACCTTC
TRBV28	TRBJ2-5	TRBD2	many	CASIPGGHQETQYF	TGTGCCAGCATACCGGGGGGACACCAAGAGACCCAGTACTTC
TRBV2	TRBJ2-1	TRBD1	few	CASSIGQVYNEQFF	TGTGCCAGCAGTATAGGACAGGTCTACAATGAGCAGTTCTTC
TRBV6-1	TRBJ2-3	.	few	CASSEADSGTDTQYF	TGTGCCAGCAGTGAAGCGGACAGTGGCACAGATACGCAGTATTTT
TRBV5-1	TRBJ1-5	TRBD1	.	CASSATGASNQPQHF	TGCGCCAGCAGCGCAACAGGGGCTAGCAATCAGCCCCAGCATTTT
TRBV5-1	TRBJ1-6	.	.	CASSDGSPTSPLHF	TGCGCCAGCAGCGACGGGAGCCCCACTTCACCCCTCCACTTT
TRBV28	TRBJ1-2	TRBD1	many	CASSPRGLGYTF	TGTGCCAGCAGCCCCAGGGGGCTGGGCTACACCTTC
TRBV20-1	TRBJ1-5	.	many	CSARAPGSSNQPQHF	TGCAGTGCTAGAGCTCCAGGGTCTAGCAATCAGCCCCAGCATTTT
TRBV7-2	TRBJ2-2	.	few	CASSLDPGAAGELFF	TGTGCCAGCAGCTTAGATCCAGGGGCGGCTGGGGAGCTGTTTTTT
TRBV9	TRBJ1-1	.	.	CASSVEAHGTEAFF	TGTGCCAGCAGCGTAGAAGCACACGGGACTGAAGCTTTCTTT
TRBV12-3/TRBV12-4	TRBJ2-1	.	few	CASSKLASGSYNEQFF	TGTGCCAGCAGTAAACTAGCCTCCGGCTCCTACAATGAGCAGTTCTTC
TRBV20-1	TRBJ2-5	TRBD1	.	CSAREGQGEMHF	TGCAGTGCTAGAGAAGGACAGGGCGAGATGCACTTC
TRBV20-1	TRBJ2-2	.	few	CSASYGQANTGELFF	TGCAGTGCTAGCTACGGACAAGCGAACACCGGGGAGCTGTTTTTT
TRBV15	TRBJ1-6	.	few	CATSIRRMNSPLHF	TGTGCCACCAGCATAAGGCGGATGAATTCACCCCTCCACTTT
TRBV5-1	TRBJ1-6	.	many	CASSTGTINSPLHF	TGCGCCAGCAGCACAGGGACGATTAATTCACCCCTCCACTTT
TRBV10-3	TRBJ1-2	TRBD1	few	CAITGTGIYGYTF	TGTGCCATAACCGGGACAGGGATCTATGGCTACACCTTC